The rows below give T cell receptor beta chains drawn from one sample of a study of control samples from healthy donors and cancer patients. The repertoire was sequenced with immunoSEQ multiplex PCR; TCRdb's copy has only in-frame clones and lacks some. This sample has 80,000 to 100,000 clones, with roughly 92% found just once. Sequenced: blood. These receptors were obtained from a human donor in good health. The donor label of this sample is uncertain. Each CDR3 is given with its conserved first and last residue. A D gene is named only where the DNA matches it firmly. Expanded clones are given a class, and other clones once, few, many or no size at all.

J gene: TRBJ2-7; V gene: TRBV5-6; clone size: .; D gene: .; CDR3 DNA: TGTGCCAGCAGCTTTCCCCCAGGCAGGTGGAACGAGCAGTACTTC; CDR3 protein: CASSFPPGRWNEQYF
J gene: TRBJ1-3; V gene: TRBV10-2; clone size: .; D gene: TRBD1; CDR3 DNA: TGCGCCAGCAGTGTGGGGACAGAGGGAAACACCATATATTTT; CDR3 protein: CASSVGTEGNTIYF
J gene: TRBJ2-1; V gene: TRBV10-3; clone size: .; D gene: TRBD1; CDR3 DNA: TGTGCCATCAGACCCACAGGGGATGATGAGCAGTTCTTC; CDR3 protein: CAIRPTGDDEQFF
J gene: TRBJ2-5; V gene: TRBV5-1; clone size: .; D gene: .; CDR3 DNA: TGCGCCAGCAGCTTGATTGCCAGGCAGGAAGAGACCCAGTACTTC; CDR3 protein: CASSLIARQEETQYF
J gene: TRBJ2-1; V gene: TRBV5-1; clone size: .; D gene: TRBD2; CDR3 DNA: TGCGCCAGTACCCGGACTAGCGGGGGGGTATCCTACAATGAGCAGTTCTTC; CDR3 protein: CASTRTSGGVSYNEQFF
J gene: TRBJ1-3; V gene: TRBV13; clone size: .; D gene: .; CDR3 DNA: TGTGCCAGCAGTTATAGGGGTCCAGGAAACACCATATATTTT; CDR3 protein: CASSYRGPGNTIYF
J gene: TRBJ1-1; V gene: TRBV6-5; clone size: .; D gene: .; CDR3 DNA: TGTGCCAGCAGTTACTCTCGAGGGAACACTGAAGCTTTCTTT; CDR3 protein: CASSYSRGNTEAFF
J gene: TRBJ1-5; V gene: TRBV15; clone size: .; D gene: .; CDR3 DNA: TGTGCCACCAGCAGAGATCCAGGAGGCAATCAGCCCCAGCATTTT; CDR3 protein: CATSRDPGGNQPQHF
J gene: TRBJ2-3; V gene: TRBV6-4; clone size: .; D gene: .; CDR3 DNA: TGTGCCAGCAGTGATAGCGGTGGCACAGATACGCAGTATTTT; CDR3 protein: CASSDSGGTDTQYF
J gene: TRBJ1-1; V gene: TRBV2; clone size: once; D gene: .; CDR3 DNA: TGTGCCAGCCAGGGGTGGGCCCTGGGGAACACTGAAGCTTTCTTT; CDR3 protein: CASQGWALGNTEAFF
J gene: TRBJ2-7; V gene: TRBV5-6; clone size: .; D gene: TRBD1; CDR3 DNA: TGTGCCAGCAGCAATCCGGGACAGGGGGCCGGCGAGCAGTACTTC; CDR3 protein: CASSNPGQGAGEQYF
J gene: TRBJ2-2; V gene: TRBV6-2/TRBV6-3; clone size: .; D gene: .; CDR3 DNA: TGTGCCAGCAGTTACGCACCACAGGGAGCTGGGACCGGGGAGCTGTTTTTT; CDR3 protein: CASSYAPQGAGTGELFF
J gene: TRBJ2-5; V gene: TRBV5-4; clone size: .; D gene: TRBD1; CDR3 DNA: TGTGCCAGCAGCTCAGGGGGCCAAGAGACCCAGTACTTC; CDR3 protein: CASSSGGQETQYF
J gene: TRBJ2-1; V gene: TRBV7-2; clone size: .; D gene: TRBD2; CDR3 DNA: TGTGCCAGCAGCTTAAGCGGGGCCTACAATGAGCAGTTCTTC; CDR3 protein: CASSLSGAYNEQFF
J gene: TRBJ2-5; V gene: TRBV11-2; clone size: once; D gene: .; CDR3 DNA: TGTGCCAGCACGACCGGGACGGAGACCCAGTACTTC; CDR3 protein: CASTTGTETQYF
J gene: TRBJ1-1; V gene: TRBV10-3; clone size: .; D gene: TRBD1; CDR3 DNA: TGTGCCATCATTGGACAGGGAGGGAACACTGAAGCTTTCTTT; CDR3 protein: CAIIGQGGNTEAFF
J gene: TRBJ1-6; V gene: TRBV30; clone size: .; D gene: .; CDR3 DNA: TGTGCCTGGAGGGGGAACCAGGGATCACCCCTCCACTTT; CDR3 protein: CAWRGNQGSPLHF
J gene: TRBJ1-6; V gene: TRBV19; clone size: .; D gene: TRBD1; CDR3 DNA: TGTGCCAGTAGTATTCCCACGGGACAGGGGCCAGGCTTGAATTCACCCCTCCACTTT; CDR3 protein: CASSIPTGQGPGLNSPLHF
J gene: TRBJ1-1; V gene: TRBV25-1; clone size: .; D gene: TRBD1; CDR3 DNA: TGTGCCAGCAGTGAAAGGTTGGGGACAGGGGGCTCTACTGAAGCTTTCTTT; CDR3 protein: CASSERLGTGGSTEAFF
J gene: TRBJ2-3; V gene: TRBV3-1/TRBV3-2; clone size: .; D gene: .; CDR3 DNA: TGTGCCAGCAGCCACGGAACAGATACGCAGTATTTT; CDR3 protein: CASSHGTDTQYF
J gene: TRBJ2-7; V gene: TRBV30; clone size: once; D gene: .; CDR3 DNA: TGTGCCTGGAGTGTACCGGACATTTCTCATTACGAGCAGTACTTC; CDR3 protein: CAWSVPDISHYEQYF
J gene: TRBJ2-1; V gene: TRBV4-3; clone size: .; D gene: .; CDR3 DNA: TGCGCCAGCAGCCAAGGGACTACCGGGGAAGAGCAGTTCTTC; CDR3 protein: CASSQGTTGEEQFF
J gene: TRBJ2-3; V gene: TRBV7-2; clone size: .; D gene: .; CDR3 DNA: TGTGCCAGCAGCCCGCGGCGGAGGATTGGCACAGATACGCAGTATTTT; CDR3 protein: CASSPRRRIGTDTQYF
J gene: TRBJ2-1; V gene: TRBV12-3/TRBV12-4; clone size: .; D gene: .; CDR3 DNA: TGTGCCAGCGGGGGAGCCTACAATGAGCAGTTCTTC; CDR3 protein: CASGGAYNEQFF
J gene: TRBJ1-2; V gene: TRBV19; clone size: .; D gene: TRBD1; CDR3 DNA: TGTGCCAGTACCCATCAGGGGGCAGCTAACTATGGCTACACCTTC; CDR3 protein: CASTHQGAANYGYTF
J gene: TRBJ2-1; V gene: TRBV19; clone size: .; D gene: .; CDR3 DNA: TGTGCCAGTAGTATAGTTGGGGGTCTTGGTGAGCAGTTCTTC; CDR3 protein: CASSIVGGLGEQFF
J gene: TRBJ2-5; V gene: TRBV10-3; clone size: .; D gene: .; CDR3 DNA: TGTGCCATCAGTGAGTCCTTGGTTGGCAGGGGTAAGGAGACCCAGTACTTC; CDR3 protein: CAISESLVGRGKETQYF
J gene: TRBJ2-4; V gene: TRBV19; clone size: .; D gene: .; CDR3 DNA: TGTGCCAGTAGGATAGGAGACATTCAGTACTTC; CDR3 protein: CASRIGDIQYF
J gene: TRBJ2-3; V gene: TRBV2; clone size: .; D gene: TRBD1; CDR3 DNA: TGTGCCAGCAGTGATGGACAGGGTATTGATACGCAGTATTTT; CDR3 protein: CASSDGQGIDTQYF
J gene: TRBJ1-4; V gene: TRBV2; clone size: .; D gene: TRBD1; CDR3 DNA: TGTGCCAGCAGCGAACAGGGGGCGCGAGAAAAACTGTTTTTT; CDR3 protein: CASSEQGAREKLFF
J gene: TRBJ2-3; V gene: TRBV7-2; clone size: .; D gene: TRBD1; CDR3 DNA: TGTGCCAGCAGCTTAGTAGGGACAGGGGGCGCAGATACGCAGTATTTT; CDR3 protein: CASSLVGTGGADTQYF
J gene: TRBJ2-1; V gene: TRBV5-1; clone size: .; D gene: .; CDR3 DNA: TGCGCCAGCAGCTTGTGGGGGAACGATGAGCAGTTCTTC; CDR3 protein: CASSLWGNDEQFF
J gene: TRBJ1-4; V gene: TRBV14; clone size: .; D gene: TRBD1; CDR3 DNA: TGTGCCAGCAGCCCTCTGAACACAGGGGCCTTTCGGGAAAAACTGTTTTTT; CDR3 protein: CASSPLNTGAFREKLFF
J gene: TRBJ1-6; V gene: TRBV4-1; clone size: once; D gene: .; CDR3 DNA: TGCGCCAGCAGCCAAGATAAAGCTTTCTCCTATAATTCACCCCTCCACTTT; CDR3 protein: CASSQDKAFSYNSPLHF
J gene: TRBJ2-2; V gene: TRBV27; clone size: .; D gene: .; CDR3 DNA: TGTGCCAGCAGTGTAACCCAATTCACCGGGGAGCTGTTTTTT; CDR3 protein: CASSVTQFTGELFF
J gene: TRBJ2-7; V gene: TRBV19; clone size: .; D gene: TRBD1; CDR3 DNA: TGTGCCAGTAGTTATCGGACAGGGGCCTACGAGCAGTACTTC; CDR3 protein: CASSYRTGAYEQYF
J gene: TRBJ1-1; V gene: TRBV9; clone size: .; D gene: .; CDR3 DNA: TGTGCCAGCAGCGTAGGGGGCGGTGTCAAGTCCACTGAAGCTTTCTTT; CDR3 protein: CASSVGGGVKSTEAFF
J gene: TRBJ1-1; V gene: TRBV12-3/TRBV12-4; clone size: .; D gene: .; CDR3 DNA: TGTGCCAGCAGTCCGAAGAGGAACACTGAAGCTTTCTTT; CDR3 protein: CASSPKRNTEAFF
J gene: TRBJ1-2; V gene: TRBV20-1; clone size: .; D gene: .; CDR3 DNA: TGCAGTGCTAGTGCACAGGGTTCTAACTATGGCTACACCTTC; CDR3 protein: CSASAQGSNYGYTF
J gene: TRBJ1-2; V gene: TRBV14; clone size: .; D gene: .; CDR3 DNA: TGTGCCAGCAGCCAAGTGAGGGACTATGGCTACACCTTC; CDR3 protein: CASSQVRDYGYTF
J gene: TRBJ2-2; V gene: TRBV5-1; clone size: .; D gene: TRBD1; CDR3 DNA: TGCGCCAGCAGCTCACAGGGGGCCGCCGGGGAGCTGTTTTTT; CDR3 protein: CASSSQGAAGELFF
J gene: TRBJ1-2; V gene: TRBV12-3/TRBV12-4; clone size: .; D gene: TRBD1; CDR3 DNA: TGTGCCAGCAGGTGGACAGGGGACTATGGCTACACCTTC; CDR3 protein: CASRWTGDYGYTF
J gene: TRBJ1-2; V gene: TRBV3-1/TRBV3-2; clone size: .; D gene: .; CDR3 DNA: TGTGCCAGCAGCCAATCAGGGCCAGGCTACACCTTC; CDR3 protein: CASSQSGPGYTF